The following is a T cell receptor beta chain sequence with its context. What it recognizes is unknown. The data belong to a study of brain T cells in children with intractable seizures. The study, taken as a whole, reports: Viral specificity was inferred only from CDR3 similarity; HCMV serostatus was unknown. Absence of clones before surgery may stem from lower sequencing depth.

Time point defined: blood from clinic visit 5 months post-surgery; TSC patient then seizure free. Sequencing was limited to surgery cases with top T cell transcript signatures in brain tissue. At least one anti-epileptic drug was given before surgery. Libraries were prepared by immunoSEQ multiplex PCR; TCRdb keeps only in-frame clonotypes and omits some of them. The sample includes 340,000 or so clones, over 90% of them seen just once. CDR3 size: 13 residues. CDR1 SGHTS and CDR2 YDEGEE come from the germline V gene. V was trimmed by 4 bases and J by 6 bases, leaving 13 bases between them. The clonotype originates from a boy younger than two with tuberous sclerosis and intractable seizures. The rearrangement uses TRBV5-8 and TRBJ1-1; D not resolved. The sample here was peripheral blood, taken roughly 5 months after surgery. CDR3 loop: CASSPLRFPEAFF. CDR3 nucleotides: TGTGCCAGCAGCCCCCTCAGGTTTCCTGAAGCTTTCTTT.